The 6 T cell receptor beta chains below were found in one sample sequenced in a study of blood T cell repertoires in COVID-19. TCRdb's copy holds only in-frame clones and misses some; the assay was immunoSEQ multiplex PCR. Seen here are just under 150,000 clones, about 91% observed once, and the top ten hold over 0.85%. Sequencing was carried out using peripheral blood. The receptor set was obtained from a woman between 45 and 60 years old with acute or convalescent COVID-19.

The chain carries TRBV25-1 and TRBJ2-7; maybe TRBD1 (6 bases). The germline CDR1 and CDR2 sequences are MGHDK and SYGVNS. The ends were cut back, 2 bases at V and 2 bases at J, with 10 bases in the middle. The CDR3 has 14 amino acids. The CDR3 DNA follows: TGTGCCAGCAGTGAAACAGGGTTTACCTACGAGCAGTACTTC. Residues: CASSETGFTYEQYF.

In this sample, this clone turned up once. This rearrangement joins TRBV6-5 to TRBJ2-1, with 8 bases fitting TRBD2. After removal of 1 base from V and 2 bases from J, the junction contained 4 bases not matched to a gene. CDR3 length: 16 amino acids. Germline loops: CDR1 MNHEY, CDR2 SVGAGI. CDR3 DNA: TGTGCCAGCAGTTACTTAGGACTAGCAGCCTACAATGAGCAGTTCTTC. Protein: CASSYLGLAAYNEQFF.

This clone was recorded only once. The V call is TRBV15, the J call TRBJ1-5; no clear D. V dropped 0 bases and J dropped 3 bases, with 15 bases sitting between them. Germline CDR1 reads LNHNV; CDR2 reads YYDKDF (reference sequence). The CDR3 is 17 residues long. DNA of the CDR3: TGTGCCACCAGCAGAGAACGATCCTTCCGCGTCAATCAGCCCCAGCATTTT. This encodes CATSRERSFRVNQPQHF.

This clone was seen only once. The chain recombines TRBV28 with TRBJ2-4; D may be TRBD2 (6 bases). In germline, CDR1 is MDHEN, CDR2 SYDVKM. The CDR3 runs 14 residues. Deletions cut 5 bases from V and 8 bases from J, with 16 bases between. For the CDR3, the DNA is TGTGCCAGCAGTCCTCCGGGGGAGGTGGACATTCAGTACTTC. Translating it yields CASSPPGEVDIQYF.

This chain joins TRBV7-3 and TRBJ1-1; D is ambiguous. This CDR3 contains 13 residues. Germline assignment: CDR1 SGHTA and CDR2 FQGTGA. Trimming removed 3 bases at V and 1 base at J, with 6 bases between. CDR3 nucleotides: TGTGCCAGCAGCTTCAGCGAGAACACTGAAGCTTTCTTT. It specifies CASSFSENTEAFF.

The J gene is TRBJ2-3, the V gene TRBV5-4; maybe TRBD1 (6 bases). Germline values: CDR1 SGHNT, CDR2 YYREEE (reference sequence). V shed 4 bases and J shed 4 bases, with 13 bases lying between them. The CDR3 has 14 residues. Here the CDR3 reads CASSGRGQPDTQYF. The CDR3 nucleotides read TGTGCCAGCAGCGGGAGAGGACAGCCAGATACGCAGTATTTT.